This T cell receptor (beta chain) was retrieved from a study of radiotherapy plus CTLA-4 blockade in lung cancer. In the study overall: Among patients, over 15% showed objective responses, and over 30% had disease control.

Comment on this clone: Its antigen is undetermined.

The V gene end was trimmed by 5 bases and the J gene end by 4 bases; junction bases not matched to a gene: 2. Germline CDR1 SEHNR, CDR2 FQNEAQ (reference sequence). The CDR3 length is 13 residues. Generated by immunoSEQ multiplex PCR, the TCRdb table keeps only in-frame clones and is missing some. The repertoire includes tens of thousands of clones, around 75% of them detected once, and around 8.9% sits in the top ten. Study-level findings and limits: Some TCR clones had been derived from tumors. These clones expanded in peripheral blood after radiotherapy plus ipilimumab.

The genes are TRBV7-9 and TRBJ1-2, with 9 nucleotides matching TRBD1. This receptor was identified in a human donor with non-small cell lung cancer who had stable disease on radiotherapy plus ipilimumab. Sequences were derived from peripheral blood, sampled from a patient treated with radiotherapy plus ipilimumab. CDR3 DNA: TGTGCCAGCAGCCCGGACAGGGGCTATGGCTACACCTTC. It translates to CASSPDRGYGYTF.